The present T cell receptor (beta chain) was sequenced within a study of cytomegalovirus exposure and HLA in healthy donors. V lost 6 bases, J lost 5 bases, and 8 bases stayed unmatched. Germline lookup yields CDR1 MDHEN and CDR2 SYDVKM. This CDR3 region has 14 residues. The PCR ran on 60 Vbeta and 13 Jbeta primers. This table comes from immunoSEQ multiplex PCR, and its TCRdb copy is limited to in-frame clones, with some not included. The table lists 110,000 or so clones, 70% to 80% of them singletons. The clonotype originates from a man between 50 and 59 years old in good health and CMV-seropositive. Specimen: PBMCs. The chain uses TRBV28 and TRBJ2-3; 7 nucleotides agree with TRBD2. The CDR3 nucleotides read TGTGCCAGCAGGTCGGCGGGAGTAGGAGATACGCAGTATTTT. Its protein is CASRSAGVGDTQYF.